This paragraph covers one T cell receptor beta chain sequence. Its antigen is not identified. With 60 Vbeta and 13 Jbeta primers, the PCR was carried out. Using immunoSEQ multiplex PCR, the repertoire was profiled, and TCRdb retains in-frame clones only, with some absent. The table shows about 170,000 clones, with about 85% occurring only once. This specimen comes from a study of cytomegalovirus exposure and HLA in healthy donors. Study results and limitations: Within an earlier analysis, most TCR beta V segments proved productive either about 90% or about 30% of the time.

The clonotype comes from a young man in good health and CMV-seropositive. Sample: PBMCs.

The CDR3 loop reads CASSSPPGAYEQYF. The CDR3 DNA follows: TGTGCCAGCAGTTCCCCGCCAGGGGCCTACGAGCAGTACTTC. This chain links TRBV28 with TRBJ2-7; tentatively, D is TRBD1 (6 bases). CDR1 is MDHEN and CDR2 is SYDVKM in the germline V gene. Trimming took 4 bases from V and 2 from J, leaving 12 bases between them. This CDR3 is built from 14 residues.